This passage covers 2 T cell receptor beta chains from one sample sequenced in a study of T cell repertoires in cytomegalovirus infection (dated by TCRdb to between 2018 and 2021). The run used an Illumina HiSeq 1500. TCRdb redid the processing of the public reads, applying fastp at Q25 and MiXCR, and retained in-frame beta chains. Entries are consolidated by CDR3 protein sequence, retaining the most common genes and DNA. The sample table lists 510,000 or so distinct CDR3 sequences, more than 20% of them with a count of one. The top ten constitute less than 15% of the sample. Sample: PBMCs. All receptors come from a human donor in good health (CMV status not recorded). Some clones in this sample may be carry-over from other donors' samples.

This clonotype came up a few times. The chain uses TRBV7-3 and TRBJ2-7; D is possibly TRBD2 (5 bases). Trimming took off 2 bases at V and 4 bases at J, with 15 bases between the two ends. In germline, CDR1 is SGHTA, CDR2 FQGTGA. The CDR3 extends over 15 amino acids. Here the CDR3 reads CASSLFGTEGYEQYF. The CDR3, as DNA: TGTGCCAGCAGCTTATTCGGCACTGAGGGATACGAGCAGTACTTC.

The chain carries TRBV10-3 and TRBJ2-1; 12 positions match TRBD2. Germline V CDR1 and CDR2: ENHRY, SYGVKD. The CDR3 extends over 14 amino acids. V was clipped by 4 bases and J by 7 bases; unmatched bases: 2. The CDR3 DNA is TGTGCCATCAGTGGGACTAGCGGGACAAATGAGCAGTTCTTC. Amino acid sequence: CAISGTSGTNEQFF.